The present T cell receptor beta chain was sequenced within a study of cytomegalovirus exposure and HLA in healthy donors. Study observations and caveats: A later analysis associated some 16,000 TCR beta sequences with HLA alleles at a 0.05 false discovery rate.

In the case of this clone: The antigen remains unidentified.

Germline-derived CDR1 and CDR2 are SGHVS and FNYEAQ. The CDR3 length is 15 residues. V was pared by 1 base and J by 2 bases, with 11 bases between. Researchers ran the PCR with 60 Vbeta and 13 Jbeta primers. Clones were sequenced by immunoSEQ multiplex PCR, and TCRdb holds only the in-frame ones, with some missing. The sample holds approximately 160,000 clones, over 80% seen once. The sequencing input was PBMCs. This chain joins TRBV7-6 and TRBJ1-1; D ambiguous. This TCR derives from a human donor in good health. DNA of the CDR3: TGTGCCAGCAGCTTAGGGGCAGGTTTCAACACTGAAGCTTTCTTT. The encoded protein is CASSLGAGFNTEAFF.